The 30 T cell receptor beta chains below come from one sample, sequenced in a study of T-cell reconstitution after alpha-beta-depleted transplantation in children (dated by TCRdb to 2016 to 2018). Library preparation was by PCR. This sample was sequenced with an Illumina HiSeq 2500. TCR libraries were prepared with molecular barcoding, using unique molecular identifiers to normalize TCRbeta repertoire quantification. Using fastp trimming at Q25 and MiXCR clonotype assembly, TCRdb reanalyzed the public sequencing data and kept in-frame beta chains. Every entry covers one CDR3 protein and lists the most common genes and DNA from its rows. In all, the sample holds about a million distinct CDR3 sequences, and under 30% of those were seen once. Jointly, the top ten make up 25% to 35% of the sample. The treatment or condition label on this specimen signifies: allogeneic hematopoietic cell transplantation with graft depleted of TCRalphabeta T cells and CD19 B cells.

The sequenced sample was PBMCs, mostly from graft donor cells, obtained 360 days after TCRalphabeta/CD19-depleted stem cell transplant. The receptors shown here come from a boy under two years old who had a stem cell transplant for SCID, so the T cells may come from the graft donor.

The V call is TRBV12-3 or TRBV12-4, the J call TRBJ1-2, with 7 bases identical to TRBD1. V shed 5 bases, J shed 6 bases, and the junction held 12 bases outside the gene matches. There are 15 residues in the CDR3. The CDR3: CASSPQLTGEDGYTF. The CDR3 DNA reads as TGTGCCAGCAGTCCTCAGTTAACAGGGGAAGATGGCTACACCTTC.

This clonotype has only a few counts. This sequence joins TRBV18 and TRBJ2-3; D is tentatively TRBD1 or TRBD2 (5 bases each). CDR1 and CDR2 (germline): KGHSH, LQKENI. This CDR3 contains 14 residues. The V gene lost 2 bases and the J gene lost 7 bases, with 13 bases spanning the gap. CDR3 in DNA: TGTGCCAGCTCACCATTGGGGGAACCTTATACGCAGTATTTT. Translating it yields CASSPLGEPYTQYF. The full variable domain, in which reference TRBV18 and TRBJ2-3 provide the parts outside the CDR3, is NAGVMQNPRHLVRRRGQEARLRCSPMKGHSHVYWYRQLPEEGLKFMVYLQKENIIDESGMPKERFSAEFPKEGPSILRIQQVVRGDSAAYFCASSPLGEPYTQYFGPGTRLTVL.

The CDR3, as DNA: TGTGCCACCAGCAGAGCCAGGGACAGGCAAGAGACCCAGTACTTC. This gives the protein CATSRARDRQETQYF. The chain is built from TRBV15 and TRBJ2-5; 8 bases are a match to TRBD1. From germline, CDR1 is LNHNV and CDR2 YYDKDF (reference sequence). CDR3 length: 15 residues. V shed 1 base and J 2 bases; nucleotides not matched to a gene: 3. Complete variable domain (other parts from reference TRBV15 and TRBJ2-5): DAMVIQNPRYQVTQFGKPVTLSCSQTLNHNVMYWYQQKSSQAPKLLFHYYDKDFNNEADTPDNFQSRRPNTSFCFLDIRSPGLGDTAMYLCATSRARDRQETQYFGPGTRLLVL.

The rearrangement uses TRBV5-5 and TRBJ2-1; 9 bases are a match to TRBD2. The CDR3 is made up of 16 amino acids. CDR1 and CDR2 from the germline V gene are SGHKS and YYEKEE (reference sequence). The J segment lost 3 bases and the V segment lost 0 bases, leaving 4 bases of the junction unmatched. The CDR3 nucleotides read TGTGCCAGCAGCTTGGCCCCTAGCGGGGACTACAATGAGCAGTTCTTC. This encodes CASSLAPSGDYNEQFF.

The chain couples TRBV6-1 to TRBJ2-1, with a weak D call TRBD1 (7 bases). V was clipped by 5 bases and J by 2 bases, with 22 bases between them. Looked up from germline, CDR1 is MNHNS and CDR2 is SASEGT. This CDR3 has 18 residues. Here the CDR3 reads CASSHAGFTGETYNEQFF. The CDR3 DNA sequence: TGTGCCAGCAGTCACGCGGGATTCACAGGGGAGACCTACAATGAGCAGTTCTTC.

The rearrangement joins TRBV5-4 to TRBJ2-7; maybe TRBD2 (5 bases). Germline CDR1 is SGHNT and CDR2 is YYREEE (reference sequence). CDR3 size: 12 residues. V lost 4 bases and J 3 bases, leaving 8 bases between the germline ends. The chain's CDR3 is CASSASNYEQYF. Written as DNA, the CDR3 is TGTGCCAGCAGCGCTAGCAACTACGAGCAGTACTTC.

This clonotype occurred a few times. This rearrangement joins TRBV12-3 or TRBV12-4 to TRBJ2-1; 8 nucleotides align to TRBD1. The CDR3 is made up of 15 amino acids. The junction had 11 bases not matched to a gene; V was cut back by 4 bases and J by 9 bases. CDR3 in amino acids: CASSSPRTGYGEQFF. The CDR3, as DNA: TGTGCCAGCAGTTCCCCCCGGACAGGGTATGGTGAGCAGTTCTTC.

This CDR3 is CASSYLAGIRSGTDTQYF. The CDR3 DNA follows: TGCGCCAGCAGCTATCTAGCGGGGATACGATCGGGCACAGATACGCAGTATTTT. The chain combines TRBV5-1 with TRBJ2-3; 9 bases fit TRBD2. CDR3 size: 18 residues. Trimming cost V 3 bases and J 1 base; bases outside gene matches: 12. In germline, CDR1 is SGHRS, CDR2 YFSETQ.

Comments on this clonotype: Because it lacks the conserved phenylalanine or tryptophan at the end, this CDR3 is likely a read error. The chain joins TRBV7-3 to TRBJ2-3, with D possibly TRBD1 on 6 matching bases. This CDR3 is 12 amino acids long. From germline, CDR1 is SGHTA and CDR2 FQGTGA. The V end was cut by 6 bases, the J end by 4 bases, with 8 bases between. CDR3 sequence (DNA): TGTGCCAGCAGTTCAGGGGCAGATACGCAGTATATT. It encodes CASSSGADTQYI.

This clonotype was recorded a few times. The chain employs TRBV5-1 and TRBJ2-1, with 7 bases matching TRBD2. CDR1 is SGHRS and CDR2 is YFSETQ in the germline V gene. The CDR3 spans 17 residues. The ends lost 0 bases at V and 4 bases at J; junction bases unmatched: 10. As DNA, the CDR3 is TGCGCCAGCAGCTTGGTTTTTCTAGCGGAAACTTACAATGAGCAGTTCTTC. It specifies CASSLVFLAETYNEQFF.

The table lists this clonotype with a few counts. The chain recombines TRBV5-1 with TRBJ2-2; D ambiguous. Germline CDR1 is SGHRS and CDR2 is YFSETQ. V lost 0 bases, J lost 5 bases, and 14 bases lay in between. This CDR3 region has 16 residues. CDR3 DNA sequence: TGCGCCAGCAGCTTGGTTGGTCTAGTTTTAACCGGGGAGCTGTTTTTT. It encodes CASSLVGLVLTGELFF.

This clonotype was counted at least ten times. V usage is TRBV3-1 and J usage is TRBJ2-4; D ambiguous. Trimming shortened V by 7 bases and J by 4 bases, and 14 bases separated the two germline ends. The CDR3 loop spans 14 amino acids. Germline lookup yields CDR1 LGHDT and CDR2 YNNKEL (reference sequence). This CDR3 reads CASTRGMVKNIQYF. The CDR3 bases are TGTGCCAGCACCCGTGGAATGGTGAAAAACATTCAGTACTTC.

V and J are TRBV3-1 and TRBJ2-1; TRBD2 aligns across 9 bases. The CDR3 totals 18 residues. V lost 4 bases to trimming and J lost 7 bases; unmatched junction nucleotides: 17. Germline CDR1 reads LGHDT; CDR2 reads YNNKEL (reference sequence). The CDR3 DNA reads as TGTGCCAGCAGCCCAAATCGAGCTAGCGGGGTTTCGGGGAATGAGCAGTTCTTC. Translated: CASSPNRASGVSGNEQFF.

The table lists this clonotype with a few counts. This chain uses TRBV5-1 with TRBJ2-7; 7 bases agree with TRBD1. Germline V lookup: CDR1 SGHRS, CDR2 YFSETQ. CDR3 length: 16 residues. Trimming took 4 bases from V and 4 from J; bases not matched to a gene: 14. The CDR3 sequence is CASSVRDSGPLYEQYF. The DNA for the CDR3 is TGCGCCAGCAGCGTAAGGGACAGTGGGCCCTTGTACGAGCAGTACTTC.

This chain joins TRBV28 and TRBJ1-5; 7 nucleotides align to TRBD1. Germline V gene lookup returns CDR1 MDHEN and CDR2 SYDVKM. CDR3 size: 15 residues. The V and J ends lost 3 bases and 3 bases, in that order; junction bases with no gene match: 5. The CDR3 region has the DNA TGTGCCAGCAGTTTCCTTGACAGGGCCAATCAGCCCCAGCATTTT. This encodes CASSFLDRANQPQHF.

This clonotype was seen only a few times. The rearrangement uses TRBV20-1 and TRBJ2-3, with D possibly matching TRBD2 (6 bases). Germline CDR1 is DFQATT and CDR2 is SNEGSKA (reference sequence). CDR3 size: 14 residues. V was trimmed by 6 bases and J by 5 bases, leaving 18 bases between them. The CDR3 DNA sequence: TGCAGTGCAACCGGAGGGGCGGTAAAAGATACGCAGTATTTT. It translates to CSATGGAVKDTQYF.

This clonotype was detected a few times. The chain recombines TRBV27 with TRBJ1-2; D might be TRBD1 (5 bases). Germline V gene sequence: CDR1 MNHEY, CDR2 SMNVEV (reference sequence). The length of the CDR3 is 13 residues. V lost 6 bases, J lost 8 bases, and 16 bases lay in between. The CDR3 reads CASSLGRGSGYTF. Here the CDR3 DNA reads TGTGCCAGCAGCCTAGGGCGGGGGAGCGGCTACACCTTC.

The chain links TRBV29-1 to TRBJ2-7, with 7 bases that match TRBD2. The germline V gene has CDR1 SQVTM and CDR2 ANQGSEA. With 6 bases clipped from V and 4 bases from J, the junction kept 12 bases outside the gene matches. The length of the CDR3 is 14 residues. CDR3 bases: TGCAGCGTCTGGGGTACTCGCGGGGGATACGAGCAGTACTTC. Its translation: CSVWGTRGGYEQYF.

CDR3: CAWRWGPEQYF. DNA for the CDR3: TGTGCCTGGAGATGGGGTCCCGAGCAGTACTTC. The genes are TRBV30 and TRBJ2-7; D unresolved. The CDR3 contains 11 residues. Germline V gene data show CDR1 as GTSNPN and CDR2 as SVGIG (reference sequence). Trimming cost V 3 bases and J 6 bases, with 9 bases left between them.

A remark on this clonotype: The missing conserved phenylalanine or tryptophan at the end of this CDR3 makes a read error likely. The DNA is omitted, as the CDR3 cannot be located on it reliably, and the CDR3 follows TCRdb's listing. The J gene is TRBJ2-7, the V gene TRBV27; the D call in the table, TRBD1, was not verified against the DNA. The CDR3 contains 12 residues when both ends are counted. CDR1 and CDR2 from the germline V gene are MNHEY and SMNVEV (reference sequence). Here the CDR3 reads CASSSQGSLSRY.

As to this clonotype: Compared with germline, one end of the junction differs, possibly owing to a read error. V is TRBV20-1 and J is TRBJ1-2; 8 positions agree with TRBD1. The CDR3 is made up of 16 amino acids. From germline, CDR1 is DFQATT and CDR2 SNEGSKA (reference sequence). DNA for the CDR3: TGCTGTGCTAGAGATAAGGGAGCACAGGGGGGCTATGGCTACACCTTC. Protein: CCARDKGAQGGYGYTF.

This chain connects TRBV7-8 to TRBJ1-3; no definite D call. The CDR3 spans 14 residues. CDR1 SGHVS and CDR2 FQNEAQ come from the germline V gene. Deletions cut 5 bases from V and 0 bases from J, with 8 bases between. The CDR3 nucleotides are TGTGCCAGCAGCCCCCGGGCCTCTGGAAACACCATATATTTT. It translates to CASSPRASGNTIYF.

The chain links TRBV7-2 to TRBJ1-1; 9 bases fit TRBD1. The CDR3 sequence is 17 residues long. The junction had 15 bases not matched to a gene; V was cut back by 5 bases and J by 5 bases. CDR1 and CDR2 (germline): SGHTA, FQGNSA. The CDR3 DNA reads TGTGCCAGCAGCAAAGTGGGACAGGGCTCTCTGGGGACTGAAGCTTTCTTT. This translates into CASSKVGQGSLGTEAFF.

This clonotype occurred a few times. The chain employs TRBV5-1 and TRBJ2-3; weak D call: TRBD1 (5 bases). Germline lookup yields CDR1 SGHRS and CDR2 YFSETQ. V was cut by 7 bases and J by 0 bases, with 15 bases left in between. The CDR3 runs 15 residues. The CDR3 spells CASADQGPSTDTQYF. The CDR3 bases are TGCGCCAGCGCGGATCAGGGTCCTAGCACAGATACGCAGTATTTT.

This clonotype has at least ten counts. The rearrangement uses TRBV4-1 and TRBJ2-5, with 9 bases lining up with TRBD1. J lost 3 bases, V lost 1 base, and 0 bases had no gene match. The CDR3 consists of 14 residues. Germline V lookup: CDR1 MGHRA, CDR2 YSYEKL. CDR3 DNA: TGCGCCAGCAGCCAAGGACAGGGGGAAGAGACCCAGTACTTC. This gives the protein CASSQGQGEETQYF.

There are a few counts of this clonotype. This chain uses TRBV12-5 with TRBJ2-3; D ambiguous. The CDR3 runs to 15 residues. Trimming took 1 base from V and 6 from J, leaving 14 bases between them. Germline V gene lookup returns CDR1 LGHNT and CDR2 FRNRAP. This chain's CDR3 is CASGLAYQAFDTQYF. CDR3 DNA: TGTGCTAGTGGTTTGGCCTATCAAGCATTCGATACGCAGTATTTT. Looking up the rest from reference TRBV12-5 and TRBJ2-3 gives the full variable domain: DARVTQTPRHKVTEMGQEVTMRCQPILGHNTVFWYRQTMMQGLELLAYFRNRAPLDDSGMPKDRFSAEMPDATLATLKIQPSEPRDSAVYFCASGLAYQAFDTQYFGPGTRLTVL.

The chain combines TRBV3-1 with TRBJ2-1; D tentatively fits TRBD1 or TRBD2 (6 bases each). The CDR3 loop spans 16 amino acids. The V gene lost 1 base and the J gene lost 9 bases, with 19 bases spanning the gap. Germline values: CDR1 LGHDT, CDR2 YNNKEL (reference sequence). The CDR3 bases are TGTGCCAGCAGCCAAGGGCGGGGCCAGCGAGGGGGTGAGCAGTTCTTC. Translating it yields CASSQGRGQRGGEQFF.

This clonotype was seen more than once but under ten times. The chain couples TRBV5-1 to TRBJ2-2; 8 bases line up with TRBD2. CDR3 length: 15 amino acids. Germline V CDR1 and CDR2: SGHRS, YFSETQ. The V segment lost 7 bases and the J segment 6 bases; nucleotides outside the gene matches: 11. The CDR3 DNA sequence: TGCGCCAGCGAACGGGGGGGCGGTCCACCCGGGGAGCTGTTTTTT. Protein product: CASERGGGPPGELFF.

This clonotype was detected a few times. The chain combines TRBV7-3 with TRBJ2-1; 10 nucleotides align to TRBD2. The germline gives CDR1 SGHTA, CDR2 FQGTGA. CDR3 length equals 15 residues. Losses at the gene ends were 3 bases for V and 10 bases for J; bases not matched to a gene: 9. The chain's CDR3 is CASSFTSGDAREQFF. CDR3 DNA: TGTGCCAGCAGCTTCACTAGCGGGGACGCTAGGGAGCAGTTCTTC.

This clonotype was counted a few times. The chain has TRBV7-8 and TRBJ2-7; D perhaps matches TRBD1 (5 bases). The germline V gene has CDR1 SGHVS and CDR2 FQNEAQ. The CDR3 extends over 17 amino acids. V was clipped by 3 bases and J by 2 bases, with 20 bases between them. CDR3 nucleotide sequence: TGTGCCAGCAGCTTGGAACCGACAGTTTTATTTCCCTACGAGCAGTACTTC. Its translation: CASSLEPTVLFPYEQYF.